This record looks at one TCR beta chain sequence and its context. In the authors' workflow: Researchers report that nucleated cell counts were estimated from reference gene primer amplification. Clones were sequenced by immunoSEQ multiplex PCR, and TCRdb holds only the in-frame ones, with some missing. Clonal size and the V and J genes are those of that table, whereas D and trimming came from the DNA. The sample carries roughly 87,000 clones, around 90% recorded once. The V end was cut by 3 bases, the J end by 4 bases, with 12 bases between. The germline V gene has CDR1 KGHSH and CDR2 LQKENI. This CDR3 contains 15 residues. The sample belongs to a study of blood T cell repertoires in COVID-19. Whole-study context: COVID-19 samples from acute and convalescent phases originated in the United States, Italy and Spain. In each case, the material was cDNA or gDNA derived from T cells, B-cell-depleted T cells, or PBMCs.

The sequencing sample was made of peripheral blood. This chain links TRBV18 with TRBJ2-2, with D perhaps matching TRBD1 (5 bases). The sequence was collected from a man aged 35-49 years with acute or convalescent COVID-19. The DNA for the CDR3 is TGTGCCAGCTCACCCAGGGTACCGTTCACCGGGGAGCTGTTTTTT. It is translated as CASSPRVPFTGELFF.